Listed below are T cell receptor beta chains from one sample, sequenced in a study of blood T cell repertoires in COVID-19. Here immunoSEQ multiplex PCR was the method, and the copy in TCRdb shows in-frame clones only, minus some. The sample includes about 500,000 clones, 89% of them seen just once. Sequenced sample: peripheral blood. These receptors all come from a man between 18 and 29 years old with COVID-19, enrolled during active disease. Each CDR3 is given with its conserved first and last residue. A D gene is named only where the DNA matches it firmly. Some rows have no size entry. The others give once, few or many, or a class for an expanded clone.

-,-,TRBV12-3/TRBV12-4,TRBJ1-3,TGTGCCACTCTTAGCGGAAACACCATATATTTT,CATLSGNTIYF
-,-,TRBV7-9,TRBJ2-1,TGTGCCAGCAGCTTACGCCAGGATTTGAACCACAATGAGCAGTTCTTC,CASSLRQDLNHNEQFF
-,-,TRBV11-3,TRBJ1-1,TGTGCCAGCAGCTTAGACGCCTGGGCCGTTGAAGCTTTCTTT,CASSLDAWAVEAFF
few,-,TRBV19,TRBJ1-5,TGTGCCAGTAGTATAACGGCCGGGGGCAATCAGCCCCAGCATTTT,CASSITAGGNQPQHF
-,-,TRBV29-1,TRBJ1-1,TGCAGCGCCACGGGGGGCACTGAAGCTTTCTTT,CSATGGTEAFF
-,-,TRBV11-2,TRBJ1-4,TGTGCCAGCAGCGATAGAGAAAAACTGTTTTTT,CASSDREKLFF
-,TRBD1,TRBV7-9,TRBJ2-1,TGTGCCAGCAGCTTTCAAAGGGGGCTGACCTACAATGAGCAGTTCTTC,CASSFQRGLTYNEQFF
-,-,TRBV7-9,TRBJ1-2,TGTGCCAGCAGCTTAGTCTCCAACTATGGCTACACCTTC,CASSLVSNYGYTF
-,TRBD2,TRBV18,TRBJ2-1,TGTGCCAGCTCACTCCGGACTAGCGGGAACTCCTACAATGAGCAGTTCTTC,CASSLRTSGNSYNEQFF
-,-,TRBV3-1/TRBV3-2,TRBJ2-7,TGTGCCAGCAGCCAGTCCGCCGGGATTACCTACGAGCAGTACTTC,CASSQSAGITYEQYF
-,-,TRBV5-1,TRBJ1-2,TGCGCCAGCAGCTCCACGGGGGGGACTAACTATGGCTACACCTTC,CASSSTGGTNYGYTF
-,-,TRBV6-5,TRBJ1-2,TGTGCCAGCAGCCCCCGGGGTTACGGCTACACCTTC,CASSPRGYGYTF
-,TRBD1,TRBV3-1/TRBV3-2,TRBJ2-5,TGTGCCAGCAGTCACACGACAGGGCGACAGGAGACCCAGTACTTC,CASSHTTGRQETQYF
-,-,TRBV2,TRBJ1-2,TGTGCCAGCAGTGAGAGGCCAGACTCCGGCTACACCTTC,CASSERPDSGYTF
-,-,TRBV4-1,TRBJ2-3,TGCGCCAGCAGCCGTCCGGACTTCACAGATACGCAGTATTTT,CASSRPDFTDTQYF
once,TRBD1,TRBV29-1,TRBJ1-1,TGCAGCGTCGAGGACAGGGGGAAGAACACTGAAGCTTTCTTT,CSVEDRGKNTEAFF
few,TRBD1,TRBV7-9,TRBJ2-1,TGTGCCAGCAGCTTAGCGGGACAGGGCTCATACAATGAGCAGTTCTTC,CASSLAGQGSYNEQFF
-,-,TRBV3-1/TRBV3-2,TRBJ1-5,TGTGCCAGCAGCCAAGATTGGGGCCTTAATCAGCCCCAGCATTTT,CASSQDWGLNQPQHF
-,-,TRBV5-1,TRBJ2-2,TGCGCCAGCAGACACGGGTCTGAGGGTAACACCGGGGAGCTGTTTTTT,CASRHGSEGNTGELFF
-,TRBD2,TRBV18,TRBJ2-1,TGTGCCAGCTCACCCCGGAGACTAGCGGGGGGTTCTTACAATGAGCAGTTCTTC,CASSPRRLAGGSYNEQFF
-,TRBD1,TRBV11-3,TRBJ2-1,TGTGCCAGCAGCCCTCCGGGACAGGGGATCAATGAGCAGTTCTTC,CASSPPGQGINEQFF
-,-,TRBV5-5,TRBJ2-7,TGTGCCAGCAGCTTGGCTATACGTCACTACGAGCAGTACTTC,CASSLAIRHYEQYF
-,-,TRBV30,TRBJ2-7,TGTGCCTGGAGGGACTCAGAACCCTACGAGCAGTACTTC,CAWRDSEPYEQYF
-,-,TRBV15,TRBJ1-5,TGTGCCACCAGCAGAGATATAATTGAGCCCCAGCATTTT,CATSRDIIEPQHF
-,TRBD2,TRBV7-2,TRBJ2-3,TGTGCCAGCAGCTTAGAACCCGGCGGGCGGGGGGCGCAGTATTTT,CASSLEPGGRGAQYF
-,TRBD1,TRBV9,TRBJ1-2,TGTGCCAGCAGCGCCGCGACAGGGCGGGAAGGCTACACCTTC,CASSAATGREGYTF
-,-,TRBV18,TRBJ2-3,TGTGCCAGCTCACCAGGGGCAGGGATCACAGATACGCAGTATTTT,CASSPGAGITDTQYF
-,-,TRBV5-1,TRBJ1-1,TGCGCCAGCAGCTTGCAGGAAAACACTGAAGCTTTCTTT,CASSLQENTEAFF
-,-,TRBV4-1,TRBJ1-1,TGCGCCAGCAGCTATCCGGGGGTGAGTGGGGCTTTCTTT,CASSYPGVSGAFF
-,-,TRBV6-4,TRBJ1-5,TGTGCCAGCAGTGACTATGCAGGCGGGAGCAATCAGCCCCAGCATTTT,CASSDYAGGSNQPQHF
-,TRBD1,TRBV24-1,TRBJ1-3,TGTGCCAGAGCGGACACCCTCCGGACAGGGCGAAAGAGTGGAAACACCATATATTTT,CARADTLRTGRKSGNTIYF
once,TRBD2,TRBV5-4,TRBJ2-1,TGTGCCAGCAGCCGGACTAGTTCCTACAATGAGCAGTTCTTC,CASSRTSSYNEQFF
-,TRBD2,TRBV9,TRBJ2-5,TGTGCCAGCAGCGTAGCGGGACTACAACAAGAGACCCAGTACTTC,CASSVAGLQQETQYF
-,TRBD1,TRBV28,TRBJ1-2,TGTGCCAGCAGCATGGGACAGCCCCTTCACTACACCTTC,CASSMGQPLHYTF
-,TRBD2,TRBV18,TRBJ2-3,TGTGCCAGCTCAAGAGAGACTAGCGGGGGCACAGATACGCAGTATTTT,CASSRETSGGTDTQYF
-,-,TRBV5-8,TRBJ1-2,TGTGCCAGCAGCTTGGTCCAGGGCGGTGGAGGCTACACCTTC,CASSLVQGGGGYTF
few,-,TRBV19,TRBJ2-7,TGTGCCAGTAGTATCCGACTATTCAACGAGCAGTACTTC,CASSIRLFNEQYF
-,TRBD1,TRBV24-1,TRBJ2-7,TGTGCCACCAGTGATTGTGAGAGATACAGGGGGTGGGTCGAGCAGTACTTC,CATSDCERYRGWVEQYF
few,-,TRBV2,TRBJ1-5,TGTGCCAGCAGTGATCTTGGGGCGGGCAATCAGCCCCAGCATTTT,CASSDLGAGNQPQHF
-,TRBD2,TRBV9,TRBJ2-2,TGTGCCAGCAGCGTATTAGCGGGATTGAACACCGGGGAGCTGTTTTTT,CASSVLAGLNTGELFF
-,TRBD1,TRBV6-2/TRBV6-3,TRBJ1-3,TGTGCCAGCAGTCCCCCTTTGGGACAGGGTGTGGAAGGAAACACCATATATTTT,CASSPPLGQGVEGNTIYF
-,-,TRBV4-1,TRBJ2-1,TGCGCCAGCAGCCTCCAGGGAGGGGGGGCGAGGTTTTACAATGAGCAGTTCTTC,CASSLQGGGARFYNEQFF
-,-,TRBV30,TRBJ2-5,TGTGCCTGGAGTCCCGCCCAACAGAGGGTGGCACGGGAGACCCAGTACTTC,CAWSPAQQRVARETQYF
-,TRBD1,TRBV10-3,TRBJ2-3,TGTGCCATCAGCGACAGGGCCTCTAGCACAGATACGCAGTATTTT,CAISDRASSTDTQYF
once,-,TRBV27,TRBJ2-1,TGTGCCAGCGGAGTGGCTTACAATGAGCAGTTCTTC,CASGVAYNEQFF
-,TRBD2,TRBV5-4,TRBJ2-2,TGTGCCAGCAGCCCCACTAGCGGGAGAACCGGGGAGCTGTTTTTT,CASSPTSGRTGELFF
-,-,TRBV15,TRBJ1-5,TGTGCCACCAGCAGAGATGCGGTGATGGACAGAAATCAGCCCCAGCATTTT,CATSRDAVMDRNQPQHF
-,-,TRBV11-2,TRBJ2-7,TGTGCCAGCAGCTTAGGGGCCAGCTACGAGCAGTACTTC,CASSLGASYEQYF
-,TRBD1,TRBV13,TRBJ1-6,TGTGCCAGCAGCTTAGGGACAGGGGGTAATTCACCCCTCCACTTT,CASSLGTGGNSPLHF